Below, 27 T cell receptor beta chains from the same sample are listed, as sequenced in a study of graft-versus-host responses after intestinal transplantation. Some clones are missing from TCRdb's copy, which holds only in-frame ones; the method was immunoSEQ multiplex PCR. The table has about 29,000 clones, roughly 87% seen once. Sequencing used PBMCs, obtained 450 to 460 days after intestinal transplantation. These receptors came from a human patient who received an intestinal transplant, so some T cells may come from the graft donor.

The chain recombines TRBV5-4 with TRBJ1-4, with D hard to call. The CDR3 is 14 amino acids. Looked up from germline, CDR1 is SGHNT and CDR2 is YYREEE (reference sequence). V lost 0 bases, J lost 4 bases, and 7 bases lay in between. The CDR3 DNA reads TGTGCCAGCAGCTTGGGGGCGGTTAATGAAAAACTGTTTTTT. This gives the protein CASSLGAVNEKLFF.

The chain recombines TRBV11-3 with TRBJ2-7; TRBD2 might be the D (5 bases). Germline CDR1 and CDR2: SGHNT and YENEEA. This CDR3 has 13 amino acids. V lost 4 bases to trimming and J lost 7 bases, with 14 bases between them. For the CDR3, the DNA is TGTGCCAGCAGCTCCGGACGGGGAAGAGAGCAGTACTTC. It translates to CASSSGRGREQYF.

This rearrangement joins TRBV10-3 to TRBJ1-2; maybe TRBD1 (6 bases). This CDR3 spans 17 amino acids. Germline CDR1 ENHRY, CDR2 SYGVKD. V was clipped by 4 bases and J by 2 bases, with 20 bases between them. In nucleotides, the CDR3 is TGTGCCATCAGTGTTGGTCGGTGGAGTGACAGGAACTATGGCTACACCTTC. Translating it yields CAISVGRWSDRNYGYTF.

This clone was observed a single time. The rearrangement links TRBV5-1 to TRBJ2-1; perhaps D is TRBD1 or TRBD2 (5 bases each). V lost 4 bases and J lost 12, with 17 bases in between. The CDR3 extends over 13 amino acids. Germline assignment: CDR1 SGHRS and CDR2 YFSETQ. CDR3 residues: CASSPWDPGRQFF. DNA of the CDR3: TGCGCCAGCAGCCCCTGGGACCCCGGAAGGCAGTTCTTC. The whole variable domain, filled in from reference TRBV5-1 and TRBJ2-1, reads KAGVTQTPRYLIKTRGQQVTLSCSPISGHRSVSWYQQTPGQGLQFLFEYFSETQRNKGNFPGRFSGRQFSNSRSEMNVSTLELGDSALYLCASSPWDPGRQFFGPGTRLTVL.

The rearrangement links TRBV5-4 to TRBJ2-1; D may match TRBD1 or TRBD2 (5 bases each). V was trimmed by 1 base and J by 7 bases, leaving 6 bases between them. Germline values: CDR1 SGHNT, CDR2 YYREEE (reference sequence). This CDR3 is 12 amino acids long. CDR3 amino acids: CASSLWGNEQFF. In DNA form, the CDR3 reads TGTGCCAGCAGCTTGTGGGGGAATGAGCAGTTCTTC.

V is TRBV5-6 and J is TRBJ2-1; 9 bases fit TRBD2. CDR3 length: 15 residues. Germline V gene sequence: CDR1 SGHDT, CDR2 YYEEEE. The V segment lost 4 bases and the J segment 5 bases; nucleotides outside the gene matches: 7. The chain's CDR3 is CASSLPGLADNEQFF. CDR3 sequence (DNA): TGTGCCAGCAGCCTACCGGGACTAGCAGACAATGAGCAGTTCTTC.

In DNA, the CDR3 is TGTGCCAGCCGAGACAGGGCCCGCTACGAGCAGTACTTC. It specifies CASRDRARYEQYF. The gene calls are TRBV6-1 and TRBJ2-7; TRBD1 matches at 7 bases. The V and J ends lost 8 bases and 3 bases, in that order; junction bases with no gene match: 7. Germline CDR1 and CDR2: MNHNS and SASEGT. The CDR3 spans 13 residues.

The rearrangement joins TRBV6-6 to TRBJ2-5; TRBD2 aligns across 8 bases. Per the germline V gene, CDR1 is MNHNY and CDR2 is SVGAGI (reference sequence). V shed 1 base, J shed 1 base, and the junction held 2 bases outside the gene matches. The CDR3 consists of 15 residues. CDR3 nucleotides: TGTGCCAGCAGTTACTTGGGGACTAGCCAAGAGACCCAGTACTTC. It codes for CASSYLGTSQETQYF.

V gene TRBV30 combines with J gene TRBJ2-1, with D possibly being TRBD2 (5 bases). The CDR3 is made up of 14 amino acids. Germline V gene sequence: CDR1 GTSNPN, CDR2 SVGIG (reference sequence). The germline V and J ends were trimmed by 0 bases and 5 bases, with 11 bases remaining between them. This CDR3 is CAWSVKTGNNEQFF. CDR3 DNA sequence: TGTGCCTGGAGTGTAAAAACGGGGAACAATGAGCAGTTCTTC.

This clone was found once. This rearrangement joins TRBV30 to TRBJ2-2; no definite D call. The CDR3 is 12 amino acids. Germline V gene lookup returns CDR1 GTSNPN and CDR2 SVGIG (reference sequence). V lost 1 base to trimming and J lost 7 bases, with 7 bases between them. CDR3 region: CAWSGGDGELFF. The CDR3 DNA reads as TGTGCCTGGAGTGGAGGCGACGGGGAGCTGTTTTTT.

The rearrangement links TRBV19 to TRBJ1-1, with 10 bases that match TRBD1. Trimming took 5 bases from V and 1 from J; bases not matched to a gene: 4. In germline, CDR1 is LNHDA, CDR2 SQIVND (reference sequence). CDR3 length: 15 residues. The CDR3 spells CASSSRQGANTEAFF. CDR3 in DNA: TGTGCCAGTAGTTCCCGACAGGGGGCGAACACTGAAGCTTTCTTT.

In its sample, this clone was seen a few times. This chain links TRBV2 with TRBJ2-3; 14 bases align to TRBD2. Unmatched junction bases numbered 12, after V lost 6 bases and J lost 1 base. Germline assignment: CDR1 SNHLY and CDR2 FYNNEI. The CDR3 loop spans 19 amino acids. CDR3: CASSDRTSGGWLGTDTQYF. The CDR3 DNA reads TGTGCCAGCAGCGACAGGACTAGCGGGGGGTGGTTAGGCACAGATACGCAGTATTTT.

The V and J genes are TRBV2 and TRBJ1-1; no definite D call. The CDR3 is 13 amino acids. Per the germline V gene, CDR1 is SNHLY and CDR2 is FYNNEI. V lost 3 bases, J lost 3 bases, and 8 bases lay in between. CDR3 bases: TGTGCCAGCAGTGAGGAAGGGTACACTGAAGCTTTCTTT. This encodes CASSEEGYTEAFF.

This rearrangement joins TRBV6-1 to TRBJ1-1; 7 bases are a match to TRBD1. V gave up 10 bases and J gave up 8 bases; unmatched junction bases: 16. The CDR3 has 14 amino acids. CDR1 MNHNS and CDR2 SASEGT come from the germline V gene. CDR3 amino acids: CATAKEDRSGEAFF. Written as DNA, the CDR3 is TGTGCCACGGCAAAGGAGGACAGGTCGGGGGAAGCTTTCTTT.

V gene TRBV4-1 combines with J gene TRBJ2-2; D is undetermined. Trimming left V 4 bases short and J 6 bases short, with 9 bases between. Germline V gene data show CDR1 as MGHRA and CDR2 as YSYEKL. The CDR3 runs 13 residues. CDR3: CASSLSWAGELFF. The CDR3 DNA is TGCGCCAGCAGCCTCAGTTGGGCCGGGGAGCTGTTTTTT.

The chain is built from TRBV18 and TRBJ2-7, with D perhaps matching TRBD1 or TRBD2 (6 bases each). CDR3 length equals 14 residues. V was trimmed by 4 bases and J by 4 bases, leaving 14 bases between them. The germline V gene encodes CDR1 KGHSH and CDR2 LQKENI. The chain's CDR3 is CASSLTGGGYEQYF. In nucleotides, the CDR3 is TGTGCCAGCTCACTTACCGGGGGCGGGTACGAGCAGTACTTC.

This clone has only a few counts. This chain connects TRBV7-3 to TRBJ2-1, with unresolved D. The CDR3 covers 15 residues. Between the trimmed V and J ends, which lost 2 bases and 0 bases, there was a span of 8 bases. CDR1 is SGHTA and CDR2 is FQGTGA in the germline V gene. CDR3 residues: CASSLGVSSYNEQFF. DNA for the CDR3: TGTGCCAGCAGCTTAGGGGTGAGCTCCTACAATGAGCAGTTCTTC.

Here the CDR3 reads CASSTQQGDYGYTF. In nucleotides, the CDR3 is TGCGCCAGCAGCACTCAACAGGGAGACTATGGCTACACCTTC. This sequence joins TRBV4-3 and TRBJ1-2; D is perhaps TRBD1 (6 bases). This CDR3 contains 14 residues. With 5 bases removed from V and 3 bases from J, the gap between germline ends came to 13 bases. Per the germline V gene, CDR1 is LGHNA and CDR2 is YSLEER.

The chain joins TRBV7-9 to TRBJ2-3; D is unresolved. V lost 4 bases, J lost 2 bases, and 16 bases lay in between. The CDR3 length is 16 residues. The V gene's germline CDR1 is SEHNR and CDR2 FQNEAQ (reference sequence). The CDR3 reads CASSSPMETDTDTQYF. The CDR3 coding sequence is TGTGCCAGCAGCTCCCCCATGGAAACGGACACAGATACGCAGTATTTT.

The CDR3 loop is CASSLVREQVSTDTQYF. Written as DNA, the CDR3 is TGTGCCAGCAGCTTAGTCCGAGAACAGGTGAGCACAGATACGCAGTATTTT. The chain combines TRBV7-2 with TRBJ2-3; weak D call: TRBD1 (5 bases). CDR3 length: 17 residues. Between the trimmed V and J ends, which lost 1 base and 0 bases, there was a span of 14 bases. From germline, CDR1 is SGHTA and CDR2 FQGNSA.

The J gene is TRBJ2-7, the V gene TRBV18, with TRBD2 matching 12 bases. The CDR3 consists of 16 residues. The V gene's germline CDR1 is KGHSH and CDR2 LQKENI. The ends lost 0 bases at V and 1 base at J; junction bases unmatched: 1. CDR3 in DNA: TGTGCCAGCTCACCACCGACTAGCGGGGGATCCTACGAGCAGTACTTC. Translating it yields CASSPPTSGGSYEQYF.

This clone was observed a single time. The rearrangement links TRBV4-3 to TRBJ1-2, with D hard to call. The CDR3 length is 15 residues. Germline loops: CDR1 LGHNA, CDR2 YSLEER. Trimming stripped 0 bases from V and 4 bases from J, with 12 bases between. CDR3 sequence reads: CASSQESEAVYGYTF. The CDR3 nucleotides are TGCGCCAGCAGCCAAGAGTCTGAGGCTGTCTATGGCTACACCTTC.

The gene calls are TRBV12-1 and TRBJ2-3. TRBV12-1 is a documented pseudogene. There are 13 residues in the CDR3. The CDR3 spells CASSFEDTDTQYF. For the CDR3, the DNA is TGTGCCAGCAGCTTTGAGGACACAGATACGCAGTATTTT.

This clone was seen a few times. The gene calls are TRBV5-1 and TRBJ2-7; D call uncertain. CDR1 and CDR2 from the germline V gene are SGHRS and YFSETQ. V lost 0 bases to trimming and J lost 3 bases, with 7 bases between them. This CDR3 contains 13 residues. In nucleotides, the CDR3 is TGCGCCAGCAGCTTGGCCTACAGCTACGAGCAGTACTTC. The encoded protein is CASSLAYSYEQYF.

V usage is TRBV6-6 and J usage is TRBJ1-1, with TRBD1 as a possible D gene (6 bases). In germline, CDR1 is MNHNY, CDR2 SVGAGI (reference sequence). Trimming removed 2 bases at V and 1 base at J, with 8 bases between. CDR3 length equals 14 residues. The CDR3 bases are TGTGCCAGCAGTTACCAGGGGCGGAACACTGAAGCTTTCTTT. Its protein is CASSYQGRNTEAFF.

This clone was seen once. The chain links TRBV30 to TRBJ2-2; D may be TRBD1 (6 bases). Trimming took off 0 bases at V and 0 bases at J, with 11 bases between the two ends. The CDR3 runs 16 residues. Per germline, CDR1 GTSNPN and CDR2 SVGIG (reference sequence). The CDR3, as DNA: TGTGCCTGGAGTGTTTGGGGGCTAACGAACACCGGGGAGCTGTTTTTT. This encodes CAWSVWGLTNTGELFF.

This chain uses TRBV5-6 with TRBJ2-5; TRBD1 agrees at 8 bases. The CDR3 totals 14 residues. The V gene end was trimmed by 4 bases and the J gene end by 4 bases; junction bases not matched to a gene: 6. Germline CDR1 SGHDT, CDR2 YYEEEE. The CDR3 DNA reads TGTGCCAGCAGCATGACAGGGGCGGGAGAGACCCAGTACTTC. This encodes CASSMTGAGETQYF.